One and the same sample provided the 16 T cell receptor beta chains below, sequenced in a study of blood T cell repertoires in COVID-19. Sequenced by immunoSEQ multiplex PCR; TCRdb stores in-frame clones only, minus some. The table lists some 300,000 clones, 89% of them singletons. Sample: PBMCs or T cells enriched from blood (not recorded which). The receptors originated from a woman between 40 and 50 years old who had recovered from COVID-19.

The V and J genes are TRBV6-5 and TRBJ1-5; D unclear. Trimming removed 4 bases at V and 3 bases at J, with 13 bases between. CDR1 is MNHEY, CDR2 SVGAGI, per germline. The CDR3 totals 15 residues. CDR3 sequence (DNA): TGTGCCAGCAGTTCGTCTAACAGTTACAATCAGCCCCAGCATTTT. Protein sequence: CASSSSNSYNQPQHF.

The chain uses TRBV10-1 and TRBJ2-7, with TRBD1 matching 11 bases. In germline, CDR1 is WNHNN, CDR2 SYGVQD (reference sequence). This CDR3 region has 16 residues. Losses at the gene ends were 2 bases for V and 5 bases for J; bases not matched to a gene: 8. Here the CDR3 reads CASSEPHRDRGNEQYF. In DNA, the CDR3 is TGCGCCAGCAGTGAGCCTCATCGGGACAGGGGGAACGAGCAGTACTTC.

The chain links TRBV2 to TRBJ1-5, with D perhaps TRBD1 (6 bases). The CDR3 sequence is 14 residues long. V was shortened by 6 bases and J by 5 bases, with 14 bases between the two germline ends. Germline CDR1 SNHLY, CDR2 FYNNEI. The CDR3 region has the DNA TGTGCCAGCAGAGGTCGGACAGATTATCAGCCCCAGCATTTT. Amino acids: CASRGRTDYQPQHF. The variable domain in full, with the rest retrieved from reference TRBV2 and TRBJ1-5, is EPEVTQTPSHQVTQMGQEVILRCVPISNHLYFYWYRQILGQKVEFLVSFYNNEISEKSEIFDDQFSVERPDGSNFTLKIRSTKLEDSAMYFCASRGRTDYQPQHFGDGTRLSIL.

The chain is built from TRBV4-1 and TRBJ2-3; D perhaps matches TRBD2 (6 bases). Trimming took off 4 bases at V and 4 bases at J, with 24 bases between the two ends. The CDR3 covers 18 residues. Germline-derived CDR1 and CDR2 are MGHRA and YSYEKL. CDR3 in amino acids: CASSPQPSAEGEADTQYF. The CDR3 bases are TGCGCCAGCAGCCCCCAGCCTTCCGCGGAGGGCGAGGCAGATACGCAGTATTTT.

V gene TRBV7-8 combines with J gene TRBJ1-1; D is possibly TRBD1 (6 bases). This CDR3 has 16 residues. The V gene's germline CDR1 is SGHVS and CDR2 FQNEAQ. Trimming pared 5 bases from V and 3 bases from J, leaving 19 bases between. CDR3 DNA: TGTGCCAGCAGCATAAGGCCGGGACAAGGGGACACTGAAGCTTTCTTT. It encodes CASSIRPGQGDTEAFF.

DNA of the CDR3: TGTGCCAGCAGCAACAAACCGGGACTAGCGGGGGAAGAGACCCAGTACTTC. This translates into CASSNKPGLAGEETQYF. The chain combines TRBV7-2 with TRBJ2-5; 14 positions match TRBD2. V was pared by 5 bases and J by 3 bases, with 8 bases of the junction left unmatched. The CDR3 runs to 17 residues. The germline V gene encodes CDR1 SGHTA and CDR2 FQGNSA.

J is TRBJ2-1 and V is TRBV4-3; the D gene is possibly TRBD1 (8 bases). The CDR3 extends over 16 amino acids. Germline-derived CDR1 and CDR2 are LGHNA and YSLEER. V was clipped by 4 bases and J by 4 bases, with 17 bases between them. CDR3 amino acids: CASSRETGEGYNEQFF. Here the CDR3 DNA reads TGCGCCAGCAGCCGAGAGACAGGGGAGGGGTACAATGAGCAGTTCTTC.

The rearrangement links TRBV3-1 (or the pseudogene TRBV3-2) to TRBJ2-3, with 9 bases aligning to TRBD2. Germline CDR1 LGHDT, CDR2 YNNKEL (reference sequence). The CDR3 sequence is 15 residues long. V trimming: 4 bases; J trimming: 3 bases; junction bases outside the gene matches: 5. CDR3 in DNA: TGTGCCAGCAGCCCGGCCAGCGGGAGGACAGATACGCAGTATTTT. Encoded protein: CASSPASGRTDTQYF.

This clone was seen only once. The chain combines TRBV29-1 with TRBJ2-3; 8 nucleotides line up with TRBD2. This CDR3 spans 13 amino acids. Unmatched junction bases numbered 7, after V lost 7 bases and J lost 4 bases. Germline values: CDR1 SQVTM, CDR2 ANQGSEA. The chain's CDR3 is CSASGGVPDTQYF. The CDR3 region has the DNA TGCAGCGCCTCGGGGGGGGTCCCAGATACGCAGTATTTT.

This rearrangement joins TRBV5-1 to TRBJ2-5, with 11 bases aligning to TRBD2. Per germline, CDR1 SGHRS and CDR2 YFSETQ. V shed 5 bases, J shed 2 bases, and the junction held 8 bases outside the gene matches. The CDR3 runs to 16 residues. The CDR3 sequence is CASSQGTSGIQETQYF. The DNA for the CDR3 is TGCGCCAGCAGTCAAGGGACTAGCGGAATACAAGAGACCCAGTACTTC.

The chain couples TRBV11-1 to TRBJ2-5, with D tentatively TRBD2 (5 bases). The V gene's germline CDR1 is SGHAT and CDR2 FQDESV (reference sequence). The CDR3 extends over 14 amino acids. Trimming took off 1 base at V and 2 bases at J, with 8 bases between the two ends. CDR3 in amino acids: CASSLGRVQETQYF. The CDR3 DNA is TGTGCCAGCAGCTTAGGGCGGGTTCAAGAGACCCAGTACTTC.

The chain has TRBV12-2 and TRBJ2-1; the table's D call, TRBD2, was not checked against the DNA. TRBV12-2 is a pseudogene segment. This CDR3 comprises 16 residues. As DNA, the CDR3 is TGTGCAAGTCGCTTAGTCGGGGGGAGCTCCTACAATGAGCAGTTCTTC. Translated: CASRLVGGSSYNEQFF.

The chain carries TRBV19 and TRBJ1-3; 10 bases fit TRBD1. CDR1 and CDR2 from the germline V gene are LNHDA and SQIVND (reference sequence). The CDR3 is 13 residues long. J gave up 4 bases and V 6 bases, and 0 bases lay outside the gene matches. CDR3 sequence reads: CASRTGGGNTIYF. CDR3 in DNA: TGTGCCAGTAGGACAGGGGGCGGAAACACCATATATTTT.

As DNA, the CDR3 is TGTGCCAGCAGTTACTCTTCGGGACAGGGTATATCACCCCTCCACTTT. Residues: CASSYSSGQGISPLHF. The V call is TRBV6-5, the J call TRBJ1-6; 9 positions match TRBD1. V shed 0 bases, J shed 10 bases, and the junction held 7 bases outside the gene matches. This CDR3 comprises 16 residues. CDR1 and CDR2 (germline): MNHEY, SVGAGI.

The rearrangement uses TRBV7-2 and TRBJ2-2; 7 bases match TRBD1. In germline, CDR1 is SGHTA, CDR2 FQGNSA. The CDR3 is 15 amino acids. The trim removed 1 base at V and 9 bases at J, leaving 8 bases unmatched. CDR3 sequence (DNA): TGTGCCAGCAGCTTAGAAGGGGGCCCGGGGCGGGAGCTGTTTTTT. Protein sequence: CASSLEGGPGRELFF.

The V and J genes are TRBV4-3 and TRBJ2-2; 10 bases are a match to TRBD2. Germline CDR1 LGHNA, CDR2 YSLEER. This CDR3 contains 16 residues. V shed 8 bases and J 3 bases; nucleotides not matched to a gene: 9. In DNA form, the CDR3 reads TGCGCCAGCCCCCAGCGGGAGGGCGAGGACACCGGGGAGCTGTTTTTT. Protein product: CASPQREGEDTGELFF.